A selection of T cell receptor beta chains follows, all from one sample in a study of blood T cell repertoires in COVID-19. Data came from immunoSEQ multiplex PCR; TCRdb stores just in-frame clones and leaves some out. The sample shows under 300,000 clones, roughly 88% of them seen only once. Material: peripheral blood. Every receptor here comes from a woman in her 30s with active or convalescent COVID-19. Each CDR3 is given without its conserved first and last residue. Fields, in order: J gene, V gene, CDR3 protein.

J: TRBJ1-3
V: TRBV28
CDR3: ASGTQGAGNTIY

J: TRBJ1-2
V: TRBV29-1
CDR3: SASYRLDYGYT

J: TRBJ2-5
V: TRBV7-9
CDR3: ASSLGTGGLETQY

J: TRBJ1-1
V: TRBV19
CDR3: ASSNWAPDTEAF

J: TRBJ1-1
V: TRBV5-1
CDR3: ASSPEMAEGTEAF

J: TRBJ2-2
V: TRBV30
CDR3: AWSVFQTGELF

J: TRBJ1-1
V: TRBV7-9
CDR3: AFEGEAF

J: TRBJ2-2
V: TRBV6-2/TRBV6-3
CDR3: ASSYAGRGHGELF

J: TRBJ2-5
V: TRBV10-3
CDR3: ATRVAGAVETQY

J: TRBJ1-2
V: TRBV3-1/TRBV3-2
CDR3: ASSPRMGGQYGYT